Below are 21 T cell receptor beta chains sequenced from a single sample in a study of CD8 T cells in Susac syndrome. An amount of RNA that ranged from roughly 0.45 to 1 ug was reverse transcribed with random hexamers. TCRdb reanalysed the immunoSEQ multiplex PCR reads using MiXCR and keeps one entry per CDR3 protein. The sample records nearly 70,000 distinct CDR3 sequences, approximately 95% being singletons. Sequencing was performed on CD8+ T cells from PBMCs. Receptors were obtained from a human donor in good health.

This CDR3 reads CASSQEEANTEAFF. CDR3 in DNA: TGCGCCAGCAGCCAAGAGGAGGCGAACACTGAAGCTTTCTTT. The gene calls are TRBV4-1 and TRBJ1-1, with D hard to call. V gave up 0 bases and J gave up 1 base, with 6 bases separating them. The CDR3 consists of 14 residues. Germline V gene data show CDR1 as MGHRA and CDR2 as YSYEKL.

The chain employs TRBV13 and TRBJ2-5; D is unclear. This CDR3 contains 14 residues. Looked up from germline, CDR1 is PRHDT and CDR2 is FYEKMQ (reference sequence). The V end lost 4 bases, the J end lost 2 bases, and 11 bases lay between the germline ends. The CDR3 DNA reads TGTGCCAGCAGCTCGAGACTGGAACAAGAGACCCAGTACTTC. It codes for CASSSRLEQETQYF.

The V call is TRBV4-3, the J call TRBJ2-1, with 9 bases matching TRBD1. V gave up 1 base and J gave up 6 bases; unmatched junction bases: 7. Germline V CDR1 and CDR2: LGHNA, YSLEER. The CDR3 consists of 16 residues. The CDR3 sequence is CASSQAGTGSPNEQFF. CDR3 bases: TGCGCCAGCAGCCAAGCCGGGACAGGGAGCCCCAATGAGCAGTTCTTC.

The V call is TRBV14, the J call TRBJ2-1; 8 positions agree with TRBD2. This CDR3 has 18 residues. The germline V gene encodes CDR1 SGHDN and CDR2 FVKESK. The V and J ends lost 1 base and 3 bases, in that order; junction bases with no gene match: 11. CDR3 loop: CASSQGKAGGSFYNEQFF. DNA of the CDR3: TGTGCCAGCAGCCAAGGAAAGGCGGGGGGTTCGTTCTACAATGAGCAGTTCTTC.

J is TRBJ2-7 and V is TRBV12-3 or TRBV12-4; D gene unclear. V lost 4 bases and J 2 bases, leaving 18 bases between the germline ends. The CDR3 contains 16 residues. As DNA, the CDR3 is TGTGCCAGCAGTTCCTCGTACCCGGCGGCTACCTACGAGCAGTACTTC. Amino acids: CASSSSYPAATYEQYF.

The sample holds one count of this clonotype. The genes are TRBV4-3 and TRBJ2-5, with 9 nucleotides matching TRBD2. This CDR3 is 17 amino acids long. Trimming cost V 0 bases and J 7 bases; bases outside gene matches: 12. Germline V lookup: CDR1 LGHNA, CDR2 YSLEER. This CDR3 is CASSQEGSGGLEGTQYF. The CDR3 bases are TGCGCCAGCAGCCAAGAAGGCAGCGGGGGGCTGGAAGGGACCCAGTACTTC.

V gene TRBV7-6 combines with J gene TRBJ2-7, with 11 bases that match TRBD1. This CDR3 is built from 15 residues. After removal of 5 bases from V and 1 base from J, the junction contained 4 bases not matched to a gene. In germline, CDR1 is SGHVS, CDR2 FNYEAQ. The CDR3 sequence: CASSPGQGASYEQYF. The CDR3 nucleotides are TGTGCCAGCAGCCCCGGACAGGGGGCATCCTACGAGCAGTACTTC.

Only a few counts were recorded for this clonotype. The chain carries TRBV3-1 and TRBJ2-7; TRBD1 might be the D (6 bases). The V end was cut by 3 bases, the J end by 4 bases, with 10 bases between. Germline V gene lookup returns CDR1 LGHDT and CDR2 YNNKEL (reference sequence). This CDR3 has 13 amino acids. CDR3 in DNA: TGTGCCAGCAGCCAGGGGCAGGGGTACGAGCAGTACTTC. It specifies CASSQGQGYEQYF.

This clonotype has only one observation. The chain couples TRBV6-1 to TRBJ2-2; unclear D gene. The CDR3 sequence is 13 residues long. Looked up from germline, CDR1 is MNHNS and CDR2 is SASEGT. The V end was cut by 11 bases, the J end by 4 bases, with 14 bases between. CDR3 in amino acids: CAGQYGVTGELFF. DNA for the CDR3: TGTGCCGGCCAGTATGGGGTCACCGGGGAGCTGTTTTTT.

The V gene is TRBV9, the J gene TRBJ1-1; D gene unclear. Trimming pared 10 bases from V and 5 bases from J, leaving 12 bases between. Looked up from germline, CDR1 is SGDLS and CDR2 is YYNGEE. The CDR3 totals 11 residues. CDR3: CAPKGGTEAFF. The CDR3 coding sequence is TGTGCCCCCAAGGGAGGAACTGAAGCTTTCTTT.

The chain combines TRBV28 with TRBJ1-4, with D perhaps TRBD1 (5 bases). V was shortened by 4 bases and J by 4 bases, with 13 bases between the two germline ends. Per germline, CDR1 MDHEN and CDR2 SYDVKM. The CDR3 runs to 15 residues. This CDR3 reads CASSSLGTRNEKLFF. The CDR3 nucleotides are TGTGCCAGCAGTTCCCTCGGGACTCGTAATGAAAAACTGTTTTTT. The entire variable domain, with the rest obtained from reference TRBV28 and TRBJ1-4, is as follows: DVKVTQSSRYLVKRTGEKVFLECVQDMDHENMFWYRQDPGLGLRLIYFSYDVKMKEKGDIPEGYSVSREKKERFSLILESASTNQTSMYLCASSSLGTRNEKLFFGSGTQLSVL.

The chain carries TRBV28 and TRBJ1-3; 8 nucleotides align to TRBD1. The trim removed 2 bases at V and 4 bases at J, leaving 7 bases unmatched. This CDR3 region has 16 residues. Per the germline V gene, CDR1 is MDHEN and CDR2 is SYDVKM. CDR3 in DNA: TGTGCCAGCAGTTTAGTAACAGGGGGTTCGGGAAACACCATATATTTT. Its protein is CASSLVTGGSGNTIYF. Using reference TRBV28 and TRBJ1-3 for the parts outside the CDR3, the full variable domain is DVKVTQSSRYLVKRTGEKVFLECVQDMDHENMFWYRQDPGLGLRLIYFSYDVKMKEKGDIPEGYSVSREKKERFSLILESASTNQTSMYLCASSLVTGGSGNTIYFGEGSWLTVV.

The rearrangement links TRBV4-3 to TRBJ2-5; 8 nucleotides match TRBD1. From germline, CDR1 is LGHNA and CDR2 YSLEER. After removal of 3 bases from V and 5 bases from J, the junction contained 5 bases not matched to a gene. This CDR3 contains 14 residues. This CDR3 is CASSQDRVWETQYF. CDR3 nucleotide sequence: TGCGCCAGCAGCCAGGACAGGGTCTGGGAGACCCAGTACTTC.

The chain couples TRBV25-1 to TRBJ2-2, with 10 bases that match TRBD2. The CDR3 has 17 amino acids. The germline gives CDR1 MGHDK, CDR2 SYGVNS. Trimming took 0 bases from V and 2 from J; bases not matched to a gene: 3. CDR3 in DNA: TGTGCCAGCAGTGAATATCTAGCGGGGGTAAACACCGGGGAGCTGTTTTTT. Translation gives CASSEYLAGVNTGELFF.

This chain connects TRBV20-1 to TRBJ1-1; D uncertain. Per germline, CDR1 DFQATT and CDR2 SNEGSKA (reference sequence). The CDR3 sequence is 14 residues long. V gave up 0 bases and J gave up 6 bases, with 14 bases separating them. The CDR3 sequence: CSARDYIGLPEAFF. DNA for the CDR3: TGCAGTGCTAGAGATTATATAGGGCTGCCTGAAGCTTTCTTT.

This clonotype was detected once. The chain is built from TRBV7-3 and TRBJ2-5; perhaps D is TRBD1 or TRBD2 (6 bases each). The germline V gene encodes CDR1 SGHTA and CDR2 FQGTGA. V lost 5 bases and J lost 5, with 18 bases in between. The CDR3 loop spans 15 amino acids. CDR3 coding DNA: TGTGCCAGCAGCCTCGGGGGACATTCGGGGGAGACCCAGTACTTC. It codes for CASSLGGHSGETQYF.

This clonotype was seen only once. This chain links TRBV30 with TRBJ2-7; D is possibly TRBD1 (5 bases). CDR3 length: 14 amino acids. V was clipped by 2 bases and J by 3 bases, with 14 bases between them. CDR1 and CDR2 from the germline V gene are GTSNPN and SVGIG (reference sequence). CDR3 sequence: CAWSSTGDLYEQYF. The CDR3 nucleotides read TGTGCCTGGAGTTCAACAGGAGACCTCTACGAGCAGTACTTC.

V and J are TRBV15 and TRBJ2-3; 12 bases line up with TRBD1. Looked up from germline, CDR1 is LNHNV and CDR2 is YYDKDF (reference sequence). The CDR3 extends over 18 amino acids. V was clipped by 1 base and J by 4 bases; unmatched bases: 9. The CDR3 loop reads CATSRARTGTGGADTQYF. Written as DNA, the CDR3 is TGTGCCACCAGCAGAGCTCGCACCGGGACAGGGGGCGCAGATACGCAGTATTTT.

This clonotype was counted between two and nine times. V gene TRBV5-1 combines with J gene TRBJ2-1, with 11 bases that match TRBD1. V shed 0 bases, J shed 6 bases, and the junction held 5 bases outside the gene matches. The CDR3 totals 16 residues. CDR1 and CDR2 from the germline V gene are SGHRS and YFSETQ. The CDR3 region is CASSLVGQGEGNEQFF. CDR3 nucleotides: TGCGCCAGCAGCTTGGTGGGACAGGGGGAAGGCAATGAGCAGTTCTTC.

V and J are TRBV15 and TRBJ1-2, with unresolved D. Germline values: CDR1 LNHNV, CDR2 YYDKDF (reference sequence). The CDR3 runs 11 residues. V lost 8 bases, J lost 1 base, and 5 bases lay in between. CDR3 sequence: CATRDNYGYTF. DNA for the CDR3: TGTGCCACCCGGGATAACTATGGCTACACCTTC.

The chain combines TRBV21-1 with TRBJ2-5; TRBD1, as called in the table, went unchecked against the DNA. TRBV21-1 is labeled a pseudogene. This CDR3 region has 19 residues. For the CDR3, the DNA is TGTGCCAGCAGCAAGGGAGTCAGGGGTCGGGCCCACTCCCGAGAGACCCAGTACTTC. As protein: CASSKGVRGRAHSRETQYF.